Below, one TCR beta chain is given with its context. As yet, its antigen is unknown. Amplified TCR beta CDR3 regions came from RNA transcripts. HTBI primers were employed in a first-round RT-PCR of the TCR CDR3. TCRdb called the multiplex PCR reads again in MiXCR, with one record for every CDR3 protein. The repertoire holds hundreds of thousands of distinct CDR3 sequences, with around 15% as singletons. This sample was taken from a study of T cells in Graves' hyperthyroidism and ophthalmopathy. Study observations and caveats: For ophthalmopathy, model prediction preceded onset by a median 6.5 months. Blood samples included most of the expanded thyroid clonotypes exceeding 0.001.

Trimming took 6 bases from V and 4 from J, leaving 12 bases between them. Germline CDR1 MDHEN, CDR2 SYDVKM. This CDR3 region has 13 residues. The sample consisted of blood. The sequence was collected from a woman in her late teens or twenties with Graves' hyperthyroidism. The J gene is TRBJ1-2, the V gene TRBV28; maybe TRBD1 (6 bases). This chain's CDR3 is CASRILDSYGYTF. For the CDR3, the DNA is TGTGCCAGCAGGATCTTGGACAGCTATGGCTACACCTTC.